This TCR beta chain emerged from a study of T cell repertoires in cytomegalovirus infection. Study context: Both CMV infection and a matching HLA type were indicated by public TCR beta signatures.

This clonotype has at least ten counts. Its antigen remains unknown. This CDR3 region has 16 residues. V trimming: 1 base; J trimming: 3 bases; junction bases outside the gene matches: 3. Germline V gene lookup returns CDR1 SGHTA and CDR2 FQGNSA. General observations from the study: Within the response measured ex vivo, HLA-C-restricted CMV-specific TCR beta clonotypes were dominant.

MiXCR was run by TCRdb on the reads, yielding one entry per CDR3 protein. Among under 500,000 distinct CDR3 sequences, 42% were seen once, and the ten largest hold about 45%. The sample consisted of cultured PBMCs, taken from culture after CMV antigen stimulation. The chain is built from TRBV7-2 and TRBJ1-2, with TRBD1 matching over 12 bases. This clonotype was obtained from a human donor in good health (CMV status not recorded). Some clones in this sample may be carry-over from other donors' samples. This CDR3 is CASSLVGTGGDYGYTF. The CDR3 DNA follows: TGTGCCAGCAGCTTAGTCGGGACAGGGGGCGACTATGGCTACACCTTC.